This paragraph covers one T cell receptor beta chain sequence. Only in-frame clones appear in the TCRdb table, and some are missing; sequencing was by immunoSEQ multiplex PCR. This sample has fewer than 300,000 clones; about 91% occur once, and the top ten carry under 3%. The data stem from a study of blood T cell repertoires in COVID-19. Study summary: Acute-phase and convalescent COVID-19 samples originated in the United States, Italy and Spain.

The receptor comes from a person aged 18 to 30 with COVID-19, enrolled during active disease. The sequenced sample consisted of peripheral blood.

The CDR3 coding sequence is TGCGCCAGCAGCCCGGAGGCGGGGACCCAGTACTTC. Protein product: CASSPEAGTQYF. The chain employs TRBV5-1 and TRBJ2-5; weak D call: TRBD2 (5 bases). V was pared by 4 bases and J by 7 bases, with 11 bases between. This CDR3 is built from 12 residues. The V gene's germline CDR1 is SGHRS and CDR2 YFSETQ. Full variable domain (remainder filled in from reference TRBV5-1 and TRBJ2-5): KAGVTQTPRYLIKTRGQQVTLSCSPISGHRSVSWYQQTPGQGLQFLFEYFSETQRNKGNFPGRFSGRQFSNSRSEMNVSTLELGDSALYLCASSPEAGTQYFGPGTRLLVL.